Below, one T cell receptor (beta chain) is given with its context. Its antigen remains unidentified. The sample's time point: week 35, safety follow-up. In the vaccine, a single dose held 300 ug of the mutant IDH1 20-mer peptide, along with topical imiquimod. Patients, over weeks 1, 3, 5, 7, 11, 15, 19 and 23, received a total of eight vaccinations. Donors had new WHO grade 3 or 4 IDH1-mutant, ATRX-lost astrocytomas. Repertoires were generated with immunoSEQ multiplex PCR, while TCRdb's copy carries only in-frame clones and drops some. The sample lists just over 65,000 clones; 84% were seen once. The CDR3 consists of 14 residues. J gave up 4 bases and V 6 bases, and 6 bases lay outside the gene matches. Germline CDR1 MNHEY, CDR2 SVGAGI. The data stem from a study of a mutant IDH1 vaccine in newly diagnosed glioma. Study-level background: Vaccine dosing followed radiotherapy by 4-6 weeks, or accompanied temozolomide cycles.

The study, taken as a whole, reports: Immune responses induced by the vaccine were seen in 80% to 95% of patients, spanning multiple MHC alleles.

Sequences were derived from PBMCs, sampled from a glioma patient whose treatment included an IDH1 peptide vaccine. The origin of this receptor is a man in his late teens or twenties with glioma. The chain recombines TRBV6-5 with TRBJ1-1; TRBD1 matches 9 bases. CDR3 protein: CASRRQGGSTEAFF. The CDR3 coding sequence is TGTGCCAGCAGAAGACAGGGGGGGAGCACTGAAGCTTTCTTT.